The clone carrying this T cell receptor (beta chain) was observed a few times. This table comes from immunoSEQ multiplex PCR, and its TCRdb copy is limited to in-frame clones, with some not included. This table holds some 150,000 clones, about 94% found once. This specimen belongs to a study of control samples from healthy donors and cancer patients. Sequencing was performed on PBMCs. The sequence derives from a man in his sixties with colorectal cancer.

CDR3 sequence: CASSADRSYNSPLHF. In nucleotides, the CDR3 is TGTGCCAGCAGCGCGGACAGGAGCTATAATTCACCCCTCCACTTT. The rearrangement joins TRBV7-2 to TRBJ1-6; 7 bases map to TRBD1. Germline V gene sequence: CDR1 SGHTA, CDR2 FQGNSA. V lost 5 bases to trimming and J lost 3 bases; unmatched junction nucleotides: 4. The CDR3 loop spans 15 amino acids.